The clone carrying this T cell receptor beta chain was observed a single time. Its antigen is not identified. This sample was taken from a study of T-cell reconstitution after alpha-beta-depleted transplantation in children. Whole-study findings and limits: By about two months after transplant, alpha-beta T cells reportedly arose from several hundred graft clones that had expanded. Newly produced T cells mostly accounted for T-cell counts and diversity one year post-transplant.

Researchers prepared the TCRbeta library using unique molecular identifiers, the study reports. Each CDR3 protein is one row after TCRdb ran MiXCR on the PCR reads. The sample carries a few hundred thousand distinct CDR3 sequences, roughly 13% recorded once. Trimming took off 0 bases at V and 4 bases at J, with 10 bases between the two ends. The germline V gene encodes CDR1 SGHTA and CDR2 FQGNSA. CDR3 length equals 14 residues. The TCR comes from a male patient aged 5 to 17 who had a stem cell transplant for acute myeloid leukemia, so the T cells may come from the graft donor. Source: PBMCs, mostly from graft donor cells, taken 360 days after TCRalphabeta/CD19-depleted stem cell transplant. The chain has TRBV7-2 and TRBJ2-7, with a tentative D call TRBD2 (6 bases). CDR3 bases: TGTGCCAGCAGCTTAGCCCCTAGCGTGTACGAGCAGTACTTC. It translates to CASSLAPSVYEQYF.